This TCR beta chain was sequenced in a study of blood T cells in healthy people across ages. The second PCR ran roughly 6 to 11 cycles with a sample-barcoded 5' primer and J-beta primers. Researchers report that a template-switch adaptor with 12 random nucleotides tagged each cDNA molecule. TCRdb itself ran the 5' RACE reads through MiXCR, one entry per CDR3 protein. The sample holds more than 550,000 distinct CDR3 sequences, 20% to 25% seen once. In germline, CDR1 is ENHRY, CDR2 SYGVKD. V lost 2 bases, J lost 5 bases, and 9 bases lay in between. The CDR3 runs to 13 residues. The V and J genes are TRBV10-3 and TRBJ1-1, with D possibly being TRBD1 (6 bases). This sequence originates from a man aged 70 or older in good health. The sequenced sample consisted of blood. CDR3 nucleotides: TGTGCCATCAGTGAGACCAGGGGTACTGAAGCTTTCTTT. Its translation is CAISETRGTEAFF.